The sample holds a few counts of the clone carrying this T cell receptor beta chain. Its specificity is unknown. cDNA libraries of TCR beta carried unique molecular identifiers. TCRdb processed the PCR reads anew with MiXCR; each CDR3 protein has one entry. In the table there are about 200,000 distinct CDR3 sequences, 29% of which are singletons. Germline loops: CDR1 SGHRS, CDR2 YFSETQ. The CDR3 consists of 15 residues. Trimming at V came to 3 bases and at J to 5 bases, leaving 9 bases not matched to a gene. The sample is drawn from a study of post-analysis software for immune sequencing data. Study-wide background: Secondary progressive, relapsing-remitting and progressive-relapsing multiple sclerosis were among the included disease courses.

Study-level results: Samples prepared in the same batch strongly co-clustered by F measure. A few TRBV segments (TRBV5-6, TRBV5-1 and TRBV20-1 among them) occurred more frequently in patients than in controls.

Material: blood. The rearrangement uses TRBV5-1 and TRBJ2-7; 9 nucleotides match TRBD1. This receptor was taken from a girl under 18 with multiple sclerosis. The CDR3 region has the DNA TGCGCCAGCAGCTGGGACAGGGCCCCCGTTGACGAGCAGTACTTC. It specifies CASSWDRAPVDEQYF. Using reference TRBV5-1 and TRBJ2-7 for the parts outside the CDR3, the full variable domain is KAGVTQTPRYLIKTRGQQVTLSCSPISGHRSVSWYQQTPGQGLQFLFEYFSETQRNKGNFPGRFSGRQFSNSRSEMNVSTLELGDSALYLCASSWDRAPVDEQYFGPGTRLTVT.